The source of this T cell receptor (beta chain) is a study of blood T cell repertoires in COVID-19. Turning to the study itself: COVID-19 samples from acute and convalescent phases originated in the United States, Italy and Spain. T cells, B-cell-depleted T cells, or PBMCs provided the cDNA or gDNA that served as material.

As originally analysed: It was from reference gene primer amplification that nucleated cell counts were estimated. The data were produced by immunoSEQ multiplex PCR, yet TCRdb's version contains in-frame clones alone and is incomplete. That table supplies the V and J calls and clone size; D and trimming were determined from the DNA. The profile shows 210,000 or so clones, 84% of them singletons. V shed 6 bases and J shed 8 bases, with 19 bases lying between them. The germline CDR1 and CDR2 sequences are SEHNR and FQNEAQ (reference sequence). There are 14 residues in the CDR3. The sequenced material came from peripheral blood. The chain employs TRBV7-9 and TRBJ1-2, with TRBD1 as a possible D gene (6 bases). The sequence was obtained from a woman aged 80 or older with active or convalescent COVID-19. The CDR3 region has the DNA TGTGCCAGCAGTTCCTTAGGGGGGGCGGAAGGCTACACCTTC. As protein: CASSSLGGAEGYTF.